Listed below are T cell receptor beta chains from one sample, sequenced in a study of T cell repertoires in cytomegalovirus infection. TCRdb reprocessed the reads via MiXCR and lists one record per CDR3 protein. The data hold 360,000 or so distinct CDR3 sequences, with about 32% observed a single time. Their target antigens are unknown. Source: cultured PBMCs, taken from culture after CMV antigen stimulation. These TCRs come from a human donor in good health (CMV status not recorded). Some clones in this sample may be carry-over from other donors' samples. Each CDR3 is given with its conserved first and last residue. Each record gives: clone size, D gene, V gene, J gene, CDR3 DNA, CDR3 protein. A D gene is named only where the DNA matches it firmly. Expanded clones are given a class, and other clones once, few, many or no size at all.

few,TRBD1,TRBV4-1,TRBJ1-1,TGCGCCAGCAGCCAAGATCGGGACAGGGTGAACACTGAAGCTTTCTTT,CASSQDRDRVNTEAFF
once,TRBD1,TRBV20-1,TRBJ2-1,TGCAGTGCTAGAGCTACAGGGGACAATGAGCAGTTCTTC,CSARATGDNEQFF
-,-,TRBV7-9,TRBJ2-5,TGTGCCAGCAGCTTAGTATCCAACCAAGAGACCCAGTACTTC,CASSLVSNQETQYF
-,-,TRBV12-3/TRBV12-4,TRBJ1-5,TGTGCCAGCAGTCTGCGCGACGGCAATCAGCCCCAGCATTTT,CASSLRDGNQPQHF
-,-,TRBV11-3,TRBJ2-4,TGTGCCAGCAGCTCCCGAGGGGGGGTCAAAAACATTCAGTACTTC,CASSSRGGVKNIQYF
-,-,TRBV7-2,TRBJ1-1,TGTGCCAGCAGCCCCCTGAAAGAGGCTGAAGCTTTCTTT,CASSPLKEAEAFF
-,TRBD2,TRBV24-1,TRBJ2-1,TGTGCCACCGGTCTAGCGGGACCGTCCTACAATGAGCAGTTCTTC,CATGLAGPSYNEQFF
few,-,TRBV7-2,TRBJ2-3,TGTGCCAGCAGCTTAGGAACGGGAGTGCGTGGAGATACGCAGTATTTT,CASSLGTGVRGDTQYF
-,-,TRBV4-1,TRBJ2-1,TGCGCCAGCAGCCAAGGCGTCTCGGGACTCAACTACAATGAGCAGTTCTTC,CASSQGVSGLNYNEQFF
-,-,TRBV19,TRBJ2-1,TGTGCCAGTAGGACCCGAACAACAGGGAATGAGCAGTTCTTC,CASRTRTTGNEQFF
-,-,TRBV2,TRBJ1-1,TGTGCCAGCAGGGGTGTATCGGAAACTGAAGCTTTCTTT,CASRGVSETEAFF
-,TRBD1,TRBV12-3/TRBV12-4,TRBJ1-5,TGTGCCAGCAGTGGGACAGGGACCAATCAGCCCCAGCATTTT,CASSGTGTNQPQHF
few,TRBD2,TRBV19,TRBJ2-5,TGTGCCAGTAGTCCCGGCGCGGGGGGACAAGAGACCCAGTACTTC,CASSPGAGGQETQYF
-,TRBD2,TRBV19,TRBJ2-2,TGTGCCAGTAGTAGGACTAGCGTATCGAACACCGGGGAGCTGTTTTTT,CASSRTSVSNTGELFF
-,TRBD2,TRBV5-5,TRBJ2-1,TGTGCCAGCAGCATCTTAGCGGGAAGCTCCTACAATGAGCAGTTCTTC,CASSILAGSSYNEQFF
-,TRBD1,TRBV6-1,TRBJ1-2,TGTGCCAGCAGTGATTTAACCCCCAGGGGGTACTATGGCTACACCTTC,CASSDLTPRGYYGYTF
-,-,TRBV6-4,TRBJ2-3,TGTGCCAGCAGTGACAGGGCTTCAGATACGCAGTATTTT,CASSDRASDTQYF
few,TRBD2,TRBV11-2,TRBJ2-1,TGTGCCAGCAAAACTAGCGGGACCTACAATGAGCAGTTCTTC,CASKTSGTYNEQFF
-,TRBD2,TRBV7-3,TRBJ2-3,TGTGCCAGCAGTTCTACTGGGACTAGATCCCCTCCAGATACGCAGTATTTT,CASSSTGTRSPPDTQYF
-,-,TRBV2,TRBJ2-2,TGTGCCAGCACCGAAGGAGGATCCGGGGAGCTGTTTTTT,CASTEGGSGELFF
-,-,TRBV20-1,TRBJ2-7,TGCAGTGCGCACAGAGATTTGGAGGACGAGCAGTACTTC,CSAHRDLEDEQYF
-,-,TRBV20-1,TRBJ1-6,TGCAGTGCGCTAGAGGGAGGGCCTAATTCACCCCTCCACTTT,CSALEGGPNSPLHF